The TCR beta chain described here comes from a study of shared clonotypes between healthy human individuals. The protocol was immunoSEQ multiplex PCR, while the TCRdb copy is restricted to in-frame clones and leaves out a portion. The sample records 550,000 to 700,000 clones, more than 70% being singletons. A note on this clone: The antigen is not known.

J gave up 5 bases and V 6 bases, and 5 bases lay outside the gene matches. Germline V gene data show CDR1 as LGHNT and CDR2 as FRNRAP. The CDR3 has 13 amino acids. Findings and limits, study-wide: Specimens sampled were limited to blood, with tissue repertoires likely differing. Unshared clonotypes carried lower generation probabilities than those common to all four donors.

The chain carries TRBV12-5 and TRBJ2-5; 8 bases agree with TRBD2. This sequence was found in a woman aged 25 to 39 in good health. Sequenced: memory CD4+ T cells sorted from blood. The sample's subset: CD45RA-negative fraction. This chain's CDR3 is CASGQAGVETQYF. The CDR3 DNA reads as TGTGCTAGTGGCCAAGCGGGAGTGGAGACCCAGTACTTC.